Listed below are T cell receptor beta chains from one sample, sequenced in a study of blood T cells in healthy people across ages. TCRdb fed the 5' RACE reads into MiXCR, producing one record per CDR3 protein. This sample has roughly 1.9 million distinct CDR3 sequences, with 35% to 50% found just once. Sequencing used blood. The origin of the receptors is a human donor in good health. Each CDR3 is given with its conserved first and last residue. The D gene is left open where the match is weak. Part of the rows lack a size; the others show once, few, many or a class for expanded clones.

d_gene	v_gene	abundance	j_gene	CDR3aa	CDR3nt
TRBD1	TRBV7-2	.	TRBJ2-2	CASSFLTGVTGERFF	TGTGCCAGCAGCTTTCTGACAGGGGTGACAGGGGAGCGGTTTTTT
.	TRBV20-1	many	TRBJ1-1	CSAIQGTGEAFF	TGCAGTGCTATACAGGGAACTGGTGAAGCTTTCTTT
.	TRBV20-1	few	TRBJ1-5	CSASVDSRNQPQHF	TGCAGTGCTAGTGTCGACAGCCGAAATCAGCCCCAGCATTTT
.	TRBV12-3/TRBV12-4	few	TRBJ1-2	CASSIQGERDGYTF	TGTGCCAGCAGTATCCAAGGGGAGCGAGATGGCTACACCTTC
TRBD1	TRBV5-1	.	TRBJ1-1	CASSLAEAGGQFF	TGCGCCAGCAGCTTGGCCGAGGCAGGGGGCCAGTTCTTT
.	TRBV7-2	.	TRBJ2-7	CASRTQGRSYEQYF	TGTGCCAGCCGAACCCAGGGGAGATCCTACGAGCAGTACTTC
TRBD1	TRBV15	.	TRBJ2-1	CATSSWTGGRSYNEQFF	TGTGCCACCAGCAGCTGGACAGGAGGACGTTCCTACAATGAGCAGTTCTTC
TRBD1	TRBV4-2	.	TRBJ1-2	CASSHVPGQGEYYGYTF	TGTGCCAGCAGCCATGTTCCGGGACAGGGGGAGTACTATGGCTACACCTTC
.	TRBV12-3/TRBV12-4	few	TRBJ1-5	CASSLALGRQPQHF	TGTGCCAGCAGTTTAGCGCTCGGAAGGCAGCCCCAGCATTTT
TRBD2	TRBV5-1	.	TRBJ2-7	CASSLSTSASYEQYF	TGCGCCAGCTCGCTGTCGACTAGCGCCTCCTACGAGCAGTACTTC
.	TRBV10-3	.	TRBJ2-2	CATSQGLNPDTGELFF	TGTGCCACCAGCCAGGGACTGAACCCCGACACCGGGGAGCTGTTTTTT
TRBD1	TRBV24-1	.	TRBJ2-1	CATSDPTGTLLFF	TGTGCCACCAGTGACCCGACAGGGACCCTGCTGTTCTTC
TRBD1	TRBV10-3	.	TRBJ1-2	CAIGQGGDYGYTF	TGTGCCATCGGACAGGGGGGAGACTATGGCTACACCTTC
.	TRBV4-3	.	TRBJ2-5	CASSQETSRSETQYF	TGCGCCAGCAGCCAAGAAACTAGCAGATCAGAGACCCAGTACTTC
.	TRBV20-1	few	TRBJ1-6	CSAKRENSYNSPLHF	TGCAGTGCTAAGAGAGAGAACTCCTATAATTCACCCCTCCACTTT
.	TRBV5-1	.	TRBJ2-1	CASSTGDRYNEQFF	TGCGCCAGCAGCACCGGCGACAGATACAATGAGCAGTTCTTC